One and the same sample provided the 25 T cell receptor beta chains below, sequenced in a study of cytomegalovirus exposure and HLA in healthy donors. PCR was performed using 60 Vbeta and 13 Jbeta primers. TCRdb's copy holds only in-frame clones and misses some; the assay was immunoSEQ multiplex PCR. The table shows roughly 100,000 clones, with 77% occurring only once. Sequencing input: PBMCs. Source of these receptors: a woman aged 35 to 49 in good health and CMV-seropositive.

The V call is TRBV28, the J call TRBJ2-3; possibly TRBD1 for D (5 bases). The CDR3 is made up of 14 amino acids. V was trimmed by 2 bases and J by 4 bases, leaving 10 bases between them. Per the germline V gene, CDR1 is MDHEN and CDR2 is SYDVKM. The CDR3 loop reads CASSLSRAADTQYF. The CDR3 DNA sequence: TGTGCCAGCAGTTTAAGCAGGGCCGCAGATACGCAGTATTTT.

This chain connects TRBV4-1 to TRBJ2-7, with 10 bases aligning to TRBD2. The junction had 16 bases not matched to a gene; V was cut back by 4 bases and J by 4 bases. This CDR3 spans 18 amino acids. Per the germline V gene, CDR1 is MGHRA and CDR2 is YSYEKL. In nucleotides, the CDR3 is TGCGCCAGCAGCCCCCACGGGGCTAGCGGGAGTTCGGGGTACGAGCAGTACTTC. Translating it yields CASSPHGASGSSGYEQYF.

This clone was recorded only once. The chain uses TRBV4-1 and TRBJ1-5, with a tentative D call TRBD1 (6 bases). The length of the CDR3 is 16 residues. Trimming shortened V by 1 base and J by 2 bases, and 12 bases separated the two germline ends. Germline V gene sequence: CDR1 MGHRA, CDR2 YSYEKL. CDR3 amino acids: CASSQGTARGNQPQHF. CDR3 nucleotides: TGCGCCAGCAGCCAAGGGACAGCTAGGGGCAATCAGCCCCAGCATTTT.

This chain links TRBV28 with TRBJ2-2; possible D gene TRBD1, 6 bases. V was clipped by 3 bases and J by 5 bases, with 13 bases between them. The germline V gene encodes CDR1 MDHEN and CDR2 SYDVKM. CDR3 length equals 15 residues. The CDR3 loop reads CASSFRGRGTGELFF. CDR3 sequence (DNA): TGTGCCAGCAGTTTTAGGGGGAGAGGGACCGGGGAGCTGTTTTTT.

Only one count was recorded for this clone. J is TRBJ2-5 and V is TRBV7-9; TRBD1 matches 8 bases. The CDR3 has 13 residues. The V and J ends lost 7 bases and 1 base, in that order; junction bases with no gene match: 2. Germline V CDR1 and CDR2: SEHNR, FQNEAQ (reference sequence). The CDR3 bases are TGTGCCAGCAAGCAGGGGGCCCAAGAGACCCAGTACTTC. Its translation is CASKQGAQETQYF.

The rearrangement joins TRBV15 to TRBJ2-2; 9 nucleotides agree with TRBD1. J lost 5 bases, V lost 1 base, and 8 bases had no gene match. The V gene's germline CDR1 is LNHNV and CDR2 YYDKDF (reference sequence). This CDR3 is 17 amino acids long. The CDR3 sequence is CATSRGGQGLRTGELFF. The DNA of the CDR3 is TGTGCCACCAGCAGAGGGGGACAGGGATTAAGAACCGGGGAGCTGTTTTTT.

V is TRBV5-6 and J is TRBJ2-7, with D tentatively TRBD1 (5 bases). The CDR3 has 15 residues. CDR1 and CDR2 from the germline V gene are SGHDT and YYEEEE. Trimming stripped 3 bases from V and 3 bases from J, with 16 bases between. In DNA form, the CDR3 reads TGTGCCAGCAGCTCTAGAAGACAGTGGATCTACGAGCAGTACTTC. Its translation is CASSSRRQWIYEQYF.

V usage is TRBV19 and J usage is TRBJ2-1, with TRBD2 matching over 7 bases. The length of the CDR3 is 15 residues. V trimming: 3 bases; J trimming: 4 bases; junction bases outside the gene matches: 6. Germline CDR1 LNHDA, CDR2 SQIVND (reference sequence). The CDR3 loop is CASSIGGRGYNEQFF. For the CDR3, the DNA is TGTGCCAGTAGTATTGGCGGGAGAGGGTACAATGAGCAGTTCTTC.

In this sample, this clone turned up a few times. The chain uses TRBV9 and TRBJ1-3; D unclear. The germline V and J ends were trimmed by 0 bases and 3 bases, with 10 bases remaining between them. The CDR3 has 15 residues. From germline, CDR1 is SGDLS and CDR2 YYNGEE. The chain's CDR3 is CASSVEEEVGNTIYF. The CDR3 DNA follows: TGTGCCAGCAGCGTAGAGGAGGAGGTTGGAAACACCATATATTTT.

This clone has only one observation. The CDR3 DNA reads as TGTGCCAGCAGTCCAGTGGGGGCTCGTCAGCCCCAGCATTTT. Protein: CASSPVGARQPQHF. V gene TRBV27 combines with J gene TRBJ1-5; a weak D match, TRBD1 (6 bases). The V end was cut by 5 bases, the J end by 6 bases, with 14 bases between. The V gene's germline CDR1 is MNHEY and CDR2 SMNVEV (reference sequence). This CDR3 has 14 amino acids.

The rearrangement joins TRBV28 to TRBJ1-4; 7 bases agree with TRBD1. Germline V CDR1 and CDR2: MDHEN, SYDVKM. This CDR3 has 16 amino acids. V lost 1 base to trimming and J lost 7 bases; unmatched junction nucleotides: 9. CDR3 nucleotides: TGTGCCAGCAGTTTATATTCGATTCGGACAGGTGAAAAACTGTTTTTT. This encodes CASSLYSIRTGEKLFF. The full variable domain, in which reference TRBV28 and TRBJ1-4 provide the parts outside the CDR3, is DVKVTQSSRYLVKRTGEKVFLECVQDMDHENMFWYRQDPGLGLRLIYFSYDVKMKEKGDIPEGYSVSREKKERFSLILESASTNQTSMYLCASSLYSIRTGEKLFFGSGTQLSVL.

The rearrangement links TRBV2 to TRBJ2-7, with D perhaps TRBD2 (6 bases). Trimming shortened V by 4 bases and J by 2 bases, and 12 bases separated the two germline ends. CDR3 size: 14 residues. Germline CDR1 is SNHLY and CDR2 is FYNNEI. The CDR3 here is CASSGVADTYEQYF. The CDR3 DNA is TGTGCCAGCAGTGGGGTAGCGGACACCTACGAGCAGTACTTC. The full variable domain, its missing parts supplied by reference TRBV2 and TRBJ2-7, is EPEVTQTPSHQVTQMGQEVILRCVPISNHLYFYWYRQILGQKVEFLVSFYNNEISEKSEIFDDQFSVERPDGSNFTLKIRSTKLEDSAMYFCASSGVADTYEQYFGPGTRLTVT.

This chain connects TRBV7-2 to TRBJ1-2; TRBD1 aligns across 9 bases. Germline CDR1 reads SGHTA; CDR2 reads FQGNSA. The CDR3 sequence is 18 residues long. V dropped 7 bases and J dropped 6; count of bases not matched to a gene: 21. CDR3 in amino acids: CASIMLTGGSPVLNGYTF. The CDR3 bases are TGTGCCAGCATAATGTTGACAGGGGGTTCTCCCGTCTTAAATGGCTACACCTTC.

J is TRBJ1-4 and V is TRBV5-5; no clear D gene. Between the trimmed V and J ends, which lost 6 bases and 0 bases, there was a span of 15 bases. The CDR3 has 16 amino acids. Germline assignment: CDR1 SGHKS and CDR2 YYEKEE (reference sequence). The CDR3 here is CASTKVALATNEKLFF. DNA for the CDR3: TGTGCCAGCACAAAAGTCGCGCTTGCAACTAATGAAAAACTGTTTTTT.

The CDR3: CASSLSGQGTNTEAFF. For the CDR3, the DNA is TGTGCCAGCAGCTTGTCGGGACAGGGGACGAACACTGAAGCTTTCTTT. This sequence joins TRBV5-6 and TRBJ1-1, with TRBD1 matching over 10 bases. Per the germline V gene, CDR1 is SGHDT and CDR2 is YYEEEE. J lost 1 base, V lost 1 base, and 4 bases had no gene match. The CDR3 has 16 residues.

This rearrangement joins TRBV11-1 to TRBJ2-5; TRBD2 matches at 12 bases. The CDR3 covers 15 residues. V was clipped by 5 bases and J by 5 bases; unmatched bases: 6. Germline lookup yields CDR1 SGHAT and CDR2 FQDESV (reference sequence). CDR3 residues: CASSLRTSGVETQYF. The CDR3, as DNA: TGTGCCAGCAGCCTGAGGACTAGCGGGGTTGAGACCCAGTACTTC.

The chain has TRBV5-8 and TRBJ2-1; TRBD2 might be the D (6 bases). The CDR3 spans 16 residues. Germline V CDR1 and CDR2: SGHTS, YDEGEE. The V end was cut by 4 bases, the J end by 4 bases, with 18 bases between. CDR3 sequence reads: CASSRRTAEGYNEQFF. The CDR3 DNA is TGTGCCAGCAGCCGGCGGACGGCGGAGGGGTACAATGAGCAGTTCTTC.

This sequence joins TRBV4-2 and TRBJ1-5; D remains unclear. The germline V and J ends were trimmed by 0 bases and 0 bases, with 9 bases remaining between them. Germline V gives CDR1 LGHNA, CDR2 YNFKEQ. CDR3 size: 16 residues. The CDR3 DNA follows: TGTGCCAGCAGCCAAGATGCGGTATCTAGCAATCAGCCCCAGCATTTT. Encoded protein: CASSQDAVSSNQPQHF.

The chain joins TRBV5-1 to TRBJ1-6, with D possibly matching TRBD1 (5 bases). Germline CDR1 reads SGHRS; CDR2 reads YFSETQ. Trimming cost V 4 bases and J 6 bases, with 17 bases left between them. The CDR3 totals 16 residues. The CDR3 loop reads CASSGATGWGNSPLHF. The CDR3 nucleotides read TGCGCCAGCAGCGGGGCTACAGGCTGGGGTAATTCACCCCTCCACTTT.

The CDR3 region has the DNA TGTGCCAGCAGTGAGGTGTGGACTAGCGAGTACAATGAGCAGTTCTTC. Residues: CASSEVWTSEYNEQFF. The V gene is TRBV6-1, the J gene TRBJ2-1; 9 bases fit TRBD2. The ends lost 3 bases at V and 4 bases at J; junction bases unmatched: 7. The CDR3 contains 16 residues. Germline CDR1 and CDR2: MNHNS and SASEGT.

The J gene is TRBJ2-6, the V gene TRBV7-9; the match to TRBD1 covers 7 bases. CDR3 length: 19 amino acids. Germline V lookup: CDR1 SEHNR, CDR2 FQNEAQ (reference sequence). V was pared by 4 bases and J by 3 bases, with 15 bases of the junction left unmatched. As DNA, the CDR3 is TGTGCCAGCAGCTCGACACAGGGGTTAATGAAGTATGGGGCCAACGTCCTGACTTTC. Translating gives CASSSTQGLMKYGANVLTF.

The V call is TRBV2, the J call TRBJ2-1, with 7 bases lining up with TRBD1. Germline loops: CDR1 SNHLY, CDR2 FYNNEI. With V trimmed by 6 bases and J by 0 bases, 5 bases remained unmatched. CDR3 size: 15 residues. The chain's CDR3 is CASSDRVYSYNEQFF. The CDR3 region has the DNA TGTGCCAGCAGCGACAGGGTATACTCCTACAATGAGCAGTTCTTC.

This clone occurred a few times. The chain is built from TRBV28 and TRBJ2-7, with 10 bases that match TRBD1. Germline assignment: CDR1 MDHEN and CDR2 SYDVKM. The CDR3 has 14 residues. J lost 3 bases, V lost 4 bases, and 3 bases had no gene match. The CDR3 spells CASSYRDRGYEQYF. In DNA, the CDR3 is TGTGCCAGCAGTTACCGGGACAGGGGCTACGAGCAGTACTTC.

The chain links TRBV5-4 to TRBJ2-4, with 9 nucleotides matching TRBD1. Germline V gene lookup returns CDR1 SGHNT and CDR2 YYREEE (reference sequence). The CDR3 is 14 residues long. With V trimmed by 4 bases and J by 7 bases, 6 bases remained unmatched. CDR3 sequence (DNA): TGTGCCAGCAGCCCGGACAGGGGACGGAACATTCAGTACTTC. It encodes CASSPDRGRNIQYF. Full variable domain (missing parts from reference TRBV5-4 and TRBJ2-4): ETGVTQSPTHLIKTRGQQVTLRCSSQSGHNTVSWYQQALGQGPQFIFQYYREEENGRGNFPPRFSGLQFPNYSSELNVNALELDDSALYLCASSPDRGRNIQYFGAGTRLSVL.

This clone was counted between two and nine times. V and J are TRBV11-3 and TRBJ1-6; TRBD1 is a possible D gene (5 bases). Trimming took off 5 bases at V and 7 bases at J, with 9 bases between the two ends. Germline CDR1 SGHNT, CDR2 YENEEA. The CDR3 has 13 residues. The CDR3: CASSPHRNSPLHF. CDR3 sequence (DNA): TGTGCCAGCAGCCCCCACAGGAATTCACCCCTCCACTTT.